The T cell receptor beta chain under discussion was sequenced for a study of Graves' ophthalmopathy and Graves' hyperthyroidism. In this sample, this clonotype turned up many times. The CDR3 is 15 amino acids. V was pared by 3 bases and J by 4 bases, with 15 bases between. In germline, CDR1 is MGHRA, CDR2 YSYEKL. RNA served as the template for amplifying TCR beta CDR3 regions. The first round was an RT-PCR with HTBI primers, and the second round was a multiplex PCR. Via MiXCR, TCRdb re-called the multiplex PCR reads, giving one row per CDR3 protein. The sample carries about 370,000 distinct CDR3 sequences, 18% recorded once.

The rearrangement uses TRBV4-1 and TRBJ1-2; D perhaps matches TRBD1 (5 bases). Sequencing was done on a sample of peripheral blood. The receptor was derived from a woman under 30 with Graves' ophthalmopathy. The CDR3 region has the DNA TGCGCCAGCAGCCAGGGACCACTAGGGAGCTATGGCTACACCTTC. Its protein is CASSQGPLGSYGYTF.